This TCR beta chain emerged from a study of chemoradiotherapy in HPV16-positive cancers. Findings of the study overall: The functional HPV-specific definition rests on just two HPV16-positive patients. HPV-responsive T-cell expansion during chemoradiotherapy was linked to improved recurrence-free survival in HPV16-positive patients. Candidate HPV-specific clones and E7-related TCR motifs grew in tumor during treatment.

The repertoire was sequenced with immunoSEQ multiplex PCR; TCRdb's copy has only in-frame clones and lacks some. Of roughly 9,300 clones in the sample, 65% to 70% are singletons; the top ten hold 13% to 15%. Samples were taken several times over chemoradiotherapy. As concerns this clone: The target antigen is unknown.

Germline V lookup: CDR1 SGHNT, CDR2 YYREEE (reference sequence). The CDR3 covers 14 residues. The germline V and J ends were trimmed by 0 bases and 8 bases, with 14 bases remaining between them. This sequence was found in a human donor with HPV-associated anogenital cancer. This sample was taken from a patient who underwent chemoradiotherapy. This chain uses TRBV5-4 with TRBJ1-2, with D tentatively TRBD1 (5 bases). Here the CDR3 reads CASSLADGRGGYTF. As DNA, the CDR3 is TGTGCCAGCAGCTTGGCCGACGGAAGGGGCGGCTACACCTTC.